The 20 T cell receptor beta chains presented below share a single source sample, sequenced in a study of identical twins. MiXCR, applied by TCRdb to the 5' RACE reads, yields one record per CDR3 protein. This table has some 500,000 distinct CDR3 sequences, approximately 15% appearing once. This sample was also put to use in a study of yellow fever vaccine responses in identical twins.

The sample taken for sequencing was CD4+ T cells sorted from blood. All receptors come from a woman in her late teens or twenties in good health.

The chain links TRBV30 to TRBJ1-2; D is perhaps TRBD1 (5 bases). Trimming pared 3 bases from V and 8 bases from J, leaving 13 bases between. Germline values: CDR1 GTSNPN, CDR2 SVGIG (reference sequence). This CDR3 region has 12 residues. The CDR3 reads CAWSREGSGYTF. The CDR3 coding sequence is TGTGCCTGGAGCAGGGAGGGATCGGGCTACACCTTC.

In this sample, this clonotype turned up many times. V and J are TRBV12-3 or TRBV12-4 and TRBJ1-5; the D is unclear. V was shortened by 2 bases and J by 9 bases, with 14 bases between the two germline ends. The CDR3 runs 14 residues. In DNA form, the CDR3 reads TGTGCCAGCAGTTTAATGGAGGGCCTCTGGCCCCAGCATTTT. Translation: CASSLMEGLWPQHF.

Only a few counts were recorded for this clonotype. The rearrangement links TRBV5-1 to TRBJ2-1; 8 positions match TRBD1. The CDR3 consists of 16 residues. Germline CDR1 is SGHRS and CDR2 is YFSETQ. Trimming at V came to 4 bases and at J to 2 bases, leaving 8 bases not matched to a gene. This CDR3 is CASSPEDRVAYNEQFF. The CDR3 coding sequence is TGCGCCAGCAGCCCGGAGGACAGGGTAGCCTACAATGAGCAGTTCTTC. Combining the CDR3 with reference TRBV5-1 and TRBJ2-1 gives the whole variable domain KAGVTQTPRYLIKTRGQQVTLSCSPISGHRSVSWYQQTPGQGLQFLFEYFSETQRNKGNFPGRFSGRQFSNSRSEMNVSTLELGDSALYLCASSPEDRVAYNEQFFGPGTRLTVL.

In this sample, this clonotype turned up a few times. The chain employs TRBV6-6 and TRBJ2-1; perhaps TRBD1 as D (5 bases). Trimming took off 5 bases at V and 8 bases at J, with 13 bases between the two ends. The CDR3 is 13 residues long. Germline CDR1 MNHNY, CDR2 SVGAGI (reference sequence). DNA for the CDR3: TGTGCCAGCAGTGTTCAGAAAGGGGATGAGCAGTTCTTC. Protein sequence: CASSVQKGDEQFF.

V and J are TRBV9 and TRBJ2-7; 9 nucleotides line up with TRBD1. Germline V gives CDR1 SGDLS, CDR2 YYNGEE. The CDR3 spans 14 residues. With 3 bases clipped from V and 1 base from J, the junction kept 2 bases outside the gene matches. The CDR3 coding sequence is TGTGCCAGCAGCGCGACAGGGGGTTCCTACGAGCAGTACTTC. Translated: CASSATGGSYEQYF.

This clonotype was seen a handful of times. This chain links TRBV20-1 with TRBJ2-2; 7 nucleotides agree with TRBD1. The junction had 5 bases not matched to a gene; V was cut back by 6 bases and J by 1 base. This CDR3 spans 14 amino acids. CDR1 is DFQATT, CDR2 SNEGSKA, per germline (reference sequence). The CDR3 DNA is TGCAGTGCCGATAGGACAGGGAACACCGGGGAGCTGTTTTTT. Translated: CSADRTGNTGELFF.

A few counts support this clonotype. The chain uses TRBV20-1 and TRBJ2-1; TRBD1 matches 10 bases. V was clipped by 6 bases and J by 4 bases; unmatched bases: 9. The V gene's germline CDR1 is DFQATT and CDR2 SNEGSKA (reference sequence). The CDR3 is 15 amino acids. In DNA form, the CDR3 reads TGCAGTGCCCTGACTGGGACAGGGGTTTACAATGAGCAGTTCTTC. Protein sequence: CSALTGTGVYNEQFF.

This clonotype was observed a few times. The J gene is TRBJ1-1, the V gene TRBV6-1, with TRBD1 as a possible D gene (6 bases). Between the trimmed V and J ends, which lost 1 base and 8 bases, there was a span of 17 bases. The CDR3 sequence is 15 residues long. Germline values: CDR1 MNHNS, CDR2 SASEGT. In nucleotides, the CDR3 is TGTGCCAGCAGTGAAGACCCGGGGGGCGAGGAGGAAGCTTTCTTT. Its protein is CASSEDPGGEEEAFF.

The V gene is TRBV7-9, the J gene TRBJ2-1; D is possibly TRBD2 (5 bases). This CDR3 region has 13 residues. V was clipped by 6 bases and J by 7 bases, with 13 bases between them. CDR1 SEHNR and CDR2 FQNEAQ come from the germline V gene (reference sequence). This CDR3 is CASRTLRGNEQFF. CDR3 nucleotide sequence: TGTGCCAGCAGAACCCTTAGAGGGAATGAGCAGTTCTTC. The variable domain in full, with the rest retrieved from reference TRBV7-9 and TRBJ2-1, is DTGVSQNPRHKITKRGQNVTFRCDPISEHNRLYWYRQTLGQGPEFLTYFQNEAQLEKSRLLSDRFSAERPKGSFSTLEIQRTEQGDSAMYLCASRTLRGNEQFFGPGTRLTVL.

This clonotype has a handful of counts. The rearrangement links TRBV15 to TRBJ2-3; possibly TRBD2 for D (7 bases). The V end lost 1 base, the J end lost 5 bases, and 13 bases lay between the germline ends. The germline V gene encodes CDR1 LNHNV and CDR2 YYDKDF (reference sequence). This CDR3 spans 15 amino acids. The CDR3 nucleotides are TGTGCCACCAGCAGAGGCGGGGGCGCGGAAGATACGCAGTATTTT. This encodes CATSRGGGAEDTQYF.

This clonotype was found many times. The chain employs TRBV20-1 and TRBJ2-3; D not resolved. CDR1 and CDR2 (germline): DFQATT, SNEGSKA (reference sequence). The CDR3 runs to 15 residues. Trimming removed 6 bases at V and 4 bases at J, with 20 bases between. DNA of the CDR3: TGCAGTGCCCCCGGTCAACAACCAAGTCCAGATACGCAGTATTTT. Translated: CSAPGQQPSPDTQYF.

The rearrangement uses TRBV6-1 and TRBJ1-1; D possibly corresponds to TRBD1 (5 bases). CDR1 and CDR2 (germline): MNHNS, SASEGT. The CDR3 sequence is 14 residues long. The V end was cut by 5 bases, the J end by 5 bases, with 15 bases between. The CDR3 is CASSQGSAETEAFF. Written as DNA, the CDR3 is TGTGCCAGCAGTCAGGGCTCGGCGGAAACTGAAGCTTTCTTT.

The rearrangement joins TRBV7-2 to TRBJ2-2; D is uncertain. Per germline, CDR1 SGHTA and CDR2 FQGNSA. V lost 1 base to trimming and J lost 8 bases, with 8 bases between them. The CDR3 length is 13 residues. The CDR3 DNA follows: TGTGCCAGCAGCTTAGATCCCAGGGGGGAGCTGTTTTTT. Translated, it gives CASSLDPRGELFF.

This clonotype has more than one count but fewer than ten. The rearrangement joins TRBV27 to TRBJ2-1; 8 bases are shared with TRBD2. The V gene end was trimmed by 2 bases and the J gene end by 0 bases; junction bases not matched to a gene: 3. This CDR3 comprises 16 residues. Germline V gene sequence: CDR1 MNHEY, CDR2 SMNVEV (reference sequence). CDR3 DNA sequence: TGTGCCAGCAGTTTACGCGGGACTAGCTCCTACAATGAGCAGTTCTTC. It specifies CASSLRGTSSYNEQFF.

There are a few counts of this clonotype. The chain recombines TRBV20-1 with TRBJ2-7; tentatively, D is TRBD2 (5 bases). V lost 2 bases and J 2 bases, leaving 13 bases between the germline ends. This CDR3 has 14 amino acids. Per the germline V gene, CDR1 is DFQATT and CDR2 is SNEGSKA (reference sequence). The CDR3 nucleotides read TGCAGTGCTAGATCCCCCACGGAGGCCTACGAGCAGTACTTC. Translating gives CSARSPTEAYEQYF.

This clonotype was picked up a small number of times. J is TRBJ2-7 and V is TRBV4-3, with 8 bases fitting TRBD1. With V trimmed by 0 bases and J by 4 bases, 17 bases remained unmatched. Germline lookup yields CDR1 LGHNA and CDR2 YSLEER. CDR3 length equals 19 residues. Here the CDR3 DNA reads TGCGCCAGCAGCCAAGATTTCTTCCCGGACAGGGCATTATCTTACGAGCAGTACTTC. Translating it yields CASSQDFFPDRALSYEQYF.

The J gene is TRBJ2-3, the V gene TRBV28, with TRBD2 as a possible D gene (6 bases). The ends were cut back, 4 bases at V and 8 bases at J, with 25 bases in the middle. The length of the CDR3 is 17 residues. CDR1 MDHEN and CDR2 SYDVKM come from the germline V gene. CDR3 DNA sequence: TGTGCCAGCAGTTCTCTTACTGACTTTGGGCTGGAGGGTACGCAGTATTTT. It yields the protein CASSSLTDFGLEGTQYF.

The chain couples TRBV3-1 to TRBJ2-3; the D is unclear. CDR1 and CDR2 (germline): LGHDT, YNNKEL (reference sequence). The CDR3 is made up of 12 amino acids. V lost 1 base and J 8 bases, leaving 7 bases between the germline ends. The CDR3 nucleotides are TGTGCCAGCAGCCAAGTGGACGTTACGCAGTATTTT. It translates to CASSQVDVTQYF.

This clonotype was counted between two and nine times. The chain carries TRBV7-9 and TRBJ2-1, with D unclear. This CDR3 has 13 residues. The ends were cut back, 5 bases at V and 12 bases at J, with 17 bases in the middle. Germline V gene data show CDR1 as SEHNR and CDR2 as FQNEAQ (reference sequence). The CDR3 loop is CASSPGVAIRQFF. The CDR3 DNA reads as TGTGCCAGCAGCCCAGGTGTGGCTATTCGGCAGTTCTTC.

This clonotype was observed at least ten times. This sequence joins TRBV28 and TRBJ2-2; 10 bases align to TRBD1. The germline V gene encodes CDR1 MDHEN and CDR2 SYDVKM. There are 15 residues in the CDR3. Losses at the gene ends were 5 bases for V and 3 bases for J; bases not matched to a gene: 3. The CDR3 loop reads CASSRGQGDTGELFF. Written as DNA, the CDR3 is TGTGCCAGCAGTCGCGGACAGGGGGACACCGGGGAGCTGTTTTTT.